Listed here are 5 T cell receptor beta chains from one sample, sequenced in a study of T-cell reconstitution after alpha-beta-depleted transplantation in children. The authors prepared the TCRbeta library with unique molecular identifiers. TCRdb passed the PCR reads through MiXCR, listing each CDR3 protein once. The top ten hold approximately 5% of the sample, which has hundreds of thousands of distinct CDR3 sequences, 16% seen once. Material: PBMCs, mostly from graft donor cells, obtained 360 days after TCRalphabeta/CD19-depleted stem cell transplant. The receptors shown here come from a male patient younger than 18 who had a stem cell transplant for acute lymphoblastic leukemia, so the T cells may come from the graft donor.

The V and J genes are TRBV15 and TRBJ1-3; D unresolved. Germline CDR1 is LNHNV and CDR2 is YYDKDF (reference sequence). The V gene lost 5 bases and the J gene lost 2 bases, with 10 bases spanning the gap. The CDR3 extends over 14 amino acids. This CDR3 reads CATSSRGAGNTIYF. The CDR3 DNA is TGTGCCACCAGCTCACGTGGGGCTGGAAACACCATATATTTT.

The chain is built from TRBV5-5 and TRBJ1-5; no clear D gene. Germline assignment: CDR1 SGHKS and CDR2 YYEKEE (reference sequence). The CDR3 totals 15 residues. V shed 1 base and J shed 3 bases, with 11 bases lying between them. This CDR3 reads CASSLYGQTNQPQHF. DNA of the CDR3: TGTGCCAGCAGCTTGTATGGGCAGACCAATCAGCCCCAGCATTTT.

This chain links TRBV4-1 with TRBJ2-5; 7 bases agree with TRBD2. Trimming cost V 0 bases and J 5 bases; bases outside gene matches: 12. CDR1 is MGHRA, CDR2 YSYEKL, per germline. This CDR3 contains 17 residues. The CDR3 here is CASSQDPFLAARETQYF. The CDR3 coding sequence is TGCGCCAGCAGCCAAGATCCTTTCCTAGCGGCTAGGGAGACCCAGTACTTC.

The rearrangement links TRBV5-1 to TRBJ2-6; D ambiguous. Per the germline V gene, CDR1 is SGHRS and CDR2 is YFSETQ. Between the trimmed V and J ends, which lost 0 bases and 0 bases, there was a span of 7 bases. This CDR3 is 16 amino acids long. The CDR3 protein is CASSLARISGANVLTF. The CDR3 region has the DNA TGCGCCAGCAGCTTGGCAAGAATCTCTGGGGCCAACGTCCTGACTTTC.

The rearrangement joins TRBV18 to TRBJ2-1; D gene ambiguous. The germline CDR1 and CDR2 sequences are KGHSH and LQKENI. V was clipped by 6 bases and J by 7 bases, with 16 bases between them. The CDR3 length is 14 residues. The CDR3 spells CASSTLRNENEQFF. The CDR3 coding sequence is TGTGCCAGCTCTACACTACGAAATGAGAATGAGCAGTTCTTC.